Listed below are T cell receptor beta chains from one sample, sequenced in a study of blood T cell repertoires in COVID-19. Clones were sequenced by immunoSEQ multiplex PCR, and TCRdb holds only the in-frame ones, with some missing. Of 140,000 to 150,000 clones in the sample, about 86% were seen once. Sequencing was performed on peripheral blood. The receptors shown here come from a human donor in a cohort sampled during active COVID-19. The CDR3 runs from the conserved cysteine through the conserved F or W. Fields, in order: J gene, V gene, CDR3 protein.

TRBJ1-3 TRBV7-9 CASSLIDPNTIYF
TRBJ2-1 TRBV7-3 CASSTLADRSYNEQFF
TRBJ1-2 TRBV5-1 CASSLDRGPHYGYTF
TRBJ2-7 TRBV19 CASRPEGGLSSYEQYF
TRBJ1-2 TRBV10-1 CASSESNHTEPLPFRANYGYTF
TRBJ2-3 TRBV19 CASSIDPTGNTQYF
TRBJ2-4 TRBV28 CASSSPGYIQYF
TRBJ2-7 TRBV7-2 CASSPAIGQNYEQYF
TRBJ2-7 TRBV7-8 CASSLQGLARAYEQYF
TRBJ1-1 TRBV7-9 CASSHGAVTSEAFF
TRBJ2-1 TRBV7-8 CASGAGLAKEKNNEQFF
TRBJ1-1 TRBV3-1/TRBV3-2 CASRRQSEAFF
TRBJ2-7 TRBV11-3 CASSLAGRDEQYF
TRBJ1-6 TRBV9 CASSVSVDQGGDSPLHF
TRBJ1-6 TRBV7-6 CASSSIQGGNSPLHF
TRBJ1-4 TRBV9 CASSVAVTGEKLFF
TRBJ1-3 TRBV2 CASSEFAFVQLLSGNTIYF
TRBJ1-2 TRBV28 CASNYRGPDYGYTF
TRBJ1-2 TRBV7-8 CASSLVGPPNYGYTF
TRBJ2-7 TRBV29-1 CSVEDTSGRLPTYEQYF
TRBJ1-6 TRBV7-3 CASARQGNSPLHF
TRBJ2-1 TRBV25-1 CASSERSSVSNEQFF
TRBJ2-1 TRBV21-1 CASSKTSGDYNEQFF
TRBJ2-5 TRBV3-1/TRBV3-2 CASSQEEGLYGAQETQYF
TRBJ1-1 TRBV28 CASSSLDRWNTEAFF
TRBJ2-1 TRBV27 CASSLLAGNYNEQFF
TRBJ1-5 TRBV18 CASSPLRTDNQPQHF
TRBJ1-5 TRBV3-1/TRBV3-2 CASSHGGGNQPQHF
TRBJ1-4 TRBV12-3/TRBV12-4 CASRLDTEKLFF
TRBJ2-2 TRBV29-1 CSVAFVTKLGGTGELFF
TRBJ1-5 TRBV28 CASSLFGGPSNQPQHF
TRBJ1-2 TRBV7-2 CASSPVEGYGYTF
TRBJ2-1 TRBV20-1 CSASPRRQGVGNEQFF
TRBJ1-1 TRBV24-1 CATSAGGNTEAFF
TRBJ2-2 TRBV5-1 CASSLGTSGSSTGELFF
TRBJ1-1 TRBV5-1 CASNFSQGAGTEAFF
TRBJ1-4 TRBV5-4 CASTRTGEGEKLFF
TRBJ2-1 TRBV7-9 CASSGRTSRSYNEQFF
TRBJ2-1 TRBV9 CASSVDIGAYNEQFF
TRBJ2-1 TRBV7-8 CASSLARTSGRYEQFF
TRBJ1-3 TRBV6-6 CASRTVVSGNTIYF
TRBJ2-1 TRBV6-2/TRBV6-3 CASSYPRKSYNEQFF
TRBJ2-3 TRBV27 CASRPGSTDTQYF
TRBJ2-7 TRBV7-2 CASSLRRERYEQYF
TRBJ2-1 TRBV7-2 CASSLGGSRGNEQFF
TRBJ1-1 TRBV7-3 CASSQPNRGETEAFF
TRBJ1-2 TRBV2 CATSGPPTEDYGYTF
TRBJ2-7 TRBV4-3 CASSRAGDYEQYF
TRBJ1-5 TRBV2 CASNKGINQPQHF
TRBJ1-2 TRBV29-1 CSVEDLNRLGYGYTF
TRBJ2-5 TRBV4-3 CASSHDGTSGTQETQYF
TRBJ2-1 TRBV7-8 CASSPPLASGYNEQFF
TRBJ1-5 TRBV29-1 CSVGYRKDQPQHF
TRBJ1-2 TRBV18 CASSPNRDNYGYTF
TRBJ2-3 TRBV5-1 CASSSLPTDTQYF
TRBJ2-1 TRBV11-3 CASSFGTSIYNEQFF
TRBJ1-5 TRBV4-1 CASSLGKGTVNQPQHF